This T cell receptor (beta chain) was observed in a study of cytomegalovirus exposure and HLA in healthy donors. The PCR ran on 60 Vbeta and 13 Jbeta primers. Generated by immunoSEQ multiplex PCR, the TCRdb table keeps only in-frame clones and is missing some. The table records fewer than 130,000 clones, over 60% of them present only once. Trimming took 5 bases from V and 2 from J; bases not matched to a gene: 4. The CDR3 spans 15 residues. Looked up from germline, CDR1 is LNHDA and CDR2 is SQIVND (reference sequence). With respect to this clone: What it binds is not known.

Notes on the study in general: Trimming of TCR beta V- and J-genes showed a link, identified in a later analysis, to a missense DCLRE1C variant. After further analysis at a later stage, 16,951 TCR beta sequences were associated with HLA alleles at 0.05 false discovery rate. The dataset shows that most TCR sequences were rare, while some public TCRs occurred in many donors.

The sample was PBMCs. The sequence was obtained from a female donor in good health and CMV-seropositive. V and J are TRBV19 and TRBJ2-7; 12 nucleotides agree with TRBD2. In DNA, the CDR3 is TGTGCCAGTAGTCGGACTAGCGGGAAGACCTACGAGCAGTACTTC. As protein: CASSRTSGKTYEQYF.